This T cell receptor (beta chain) is from a study of patients and donors after allogeneic stem cell transplantation. Germline V CDR1 and CDR2: SGHAT, FQNNGV. V lost 5 bases, J lost 9 bases, and 14 bases lay in between. The CDR3 length is 13 residues. TCRdb passed the RT-PCR reads through MiXCR, listing each CDR3 protein once. The sample yields approximately 250,000 distinct CDR3 sequences, 11% to 15% seen once. This clonotype was counted only a few times. This TCR came from a human donor who was either an allogeneic HSCT recipient or a stem cell or donor lymphocyte infusion donor (not recorded which). It is not recorded whose cells these are; they may come from a transplant donor. Material: blood, either unsorted or a sorted T cell fraction (not recorded which). This rearrangement joins TRBV11-2 to TRBJ2-4, with TRBD2 as a possible D gene (6 bases). CDR3 coding DNA: TGTGCCAGCAGCCATCCGACTAGTTCCATTCAGTACTTC. Its translation: CASSHPTSSIQYF.